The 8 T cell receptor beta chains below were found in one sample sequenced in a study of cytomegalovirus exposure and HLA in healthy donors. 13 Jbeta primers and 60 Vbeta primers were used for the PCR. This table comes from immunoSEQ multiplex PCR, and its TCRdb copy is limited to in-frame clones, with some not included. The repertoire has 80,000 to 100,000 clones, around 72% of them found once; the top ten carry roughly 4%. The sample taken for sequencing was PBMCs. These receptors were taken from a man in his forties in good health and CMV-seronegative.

The CDR3: CASSLNRGSYEQYF. CDR3 in DNA: TGTGCCAGCAGCTTAAACCGGGGATCCTACGAGCAGTACTTC. This sequence joins TRBV7-2 and TRBJ2-7; possible D gene TRBD2, 5 bases. Trimming shortened V by 2 bases and J by 1 base, and 9 bases separated the two germline ends. The CDR3 spans 14 residues. The germline CDR1 and CDR2 sequences are SGHTA and FQGNSA.

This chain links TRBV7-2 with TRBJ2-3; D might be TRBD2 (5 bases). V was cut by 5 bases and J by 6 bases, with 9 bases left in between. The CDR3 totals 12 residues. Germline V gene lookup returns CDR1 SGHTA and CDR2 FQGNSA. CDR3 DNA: TGTGCCAGCAGCCGACTACCCGATACGCAGTATTTT. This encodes CASSRLPDTQYF. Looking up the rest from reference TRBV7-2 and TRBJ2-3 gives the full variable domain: GAGVSQSPSNKVTEKGKDVELRCDPISGHTALYWYRQSLGQGLEFLIYFQGNSAPDKSGLPSDRFSAERTGGSVSTLTIQRTQQEDSAVYLCASSRLPDTQYFGPGTRLTVL.

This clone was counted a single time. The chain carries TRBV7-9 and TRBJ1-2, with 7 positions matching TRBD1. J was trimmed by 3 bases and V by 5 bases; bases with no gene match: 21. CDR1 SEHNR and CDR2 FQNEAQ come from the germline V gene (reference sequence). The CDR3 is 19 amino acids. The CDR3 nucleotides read TGTGCCAGCAGCCCCCTATTGGGACAGCTCAGCAGGGAGGACTATGGCTACACCTTC. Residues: CASSPLLGQLSREDYGYTF.

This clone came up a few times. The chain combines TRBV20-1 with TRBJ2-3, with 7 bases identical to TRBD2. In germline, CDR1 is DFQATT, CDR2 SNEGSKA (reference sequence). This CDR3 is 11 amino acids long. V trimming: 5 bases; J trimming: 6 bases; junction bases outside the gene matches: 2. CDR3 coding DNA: TGCAGTGCTGGGGGAGGGGATACGCAGTATTTT. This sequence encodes CSAGGGDTQYF.

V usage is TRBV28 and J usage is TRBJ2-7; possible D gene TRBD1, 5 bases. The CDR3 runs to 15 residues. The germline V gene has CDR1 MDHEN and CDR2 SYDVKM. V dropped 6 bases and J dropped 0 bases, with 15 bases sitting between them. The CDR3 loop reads CASSPPGIDSYEQYF. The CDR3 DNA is TGTGCCAGCAGCCCCCCAGGGATAGACTCCTACGAGCAGTACTTC.

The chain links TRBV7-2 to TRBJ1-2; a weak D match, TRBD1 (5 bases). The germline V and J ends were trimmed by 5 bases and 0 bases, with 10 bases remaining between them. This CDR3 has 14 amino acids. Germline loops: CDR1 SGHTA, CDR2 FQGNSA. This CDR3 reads CASSIGQANYGYTF. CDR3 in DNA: TGTGCCAGCAGCATCGGACAAGCTAACTATGGCTACACCTTC. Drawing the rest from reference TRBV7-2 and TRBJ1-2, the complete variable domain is GAGVSQSPSNKVTEKGKDVELRCDPISGHTALYWYRQSLGQGLEFLIYFQGNSAPDKSGLPSDRFSAERTGGSVSTLTIQRTQQEDSAVYLCASSIGQANYGYTFGSGTRLTVV.

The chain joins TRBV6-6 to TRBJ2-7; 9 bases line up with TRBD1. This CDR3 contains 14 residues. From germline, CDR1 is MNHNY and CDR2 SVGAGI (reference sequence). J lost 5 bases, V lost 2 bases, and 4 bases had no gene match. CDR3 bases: TGTGCCAGCAGTTACCCGGGACAGGGCCACGAGCAGTACTTC. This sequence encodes CASSYPGQGHEQYF.

The CDR3 is CASSLAPLAGGPGEQFF. The CDR3, as DNA: TGCGCCAGCAGCTTGGCTCCCCTAGCGGGGGGGCCGGGTGAGCAGTTCTTC. The chain has TRBV5-1 and TRBJ2-1; 12 nucleotides agree with TRBD2. This CDR3 has 17 amino acids. Germline V lookup: CDR1 SGHRS, CDR2 YFSETQ. V lost 0 bases, J lost 9 bases, and 10 bases stayed unmatched. Together with reference TRBV5-1 and TRBJ2-1, the CDR3 gives the full variable domain: KAGVTQTPRYLIKTRGQQVTLSCSPISGHRSVSWYQQTPGQGLQFLFEYFSETQRNKGNFPGRFSGRQFSNSRSEMNVSTLELGDSALYLCASSLAPLAGGPGEQFFGPGTRLTVL.